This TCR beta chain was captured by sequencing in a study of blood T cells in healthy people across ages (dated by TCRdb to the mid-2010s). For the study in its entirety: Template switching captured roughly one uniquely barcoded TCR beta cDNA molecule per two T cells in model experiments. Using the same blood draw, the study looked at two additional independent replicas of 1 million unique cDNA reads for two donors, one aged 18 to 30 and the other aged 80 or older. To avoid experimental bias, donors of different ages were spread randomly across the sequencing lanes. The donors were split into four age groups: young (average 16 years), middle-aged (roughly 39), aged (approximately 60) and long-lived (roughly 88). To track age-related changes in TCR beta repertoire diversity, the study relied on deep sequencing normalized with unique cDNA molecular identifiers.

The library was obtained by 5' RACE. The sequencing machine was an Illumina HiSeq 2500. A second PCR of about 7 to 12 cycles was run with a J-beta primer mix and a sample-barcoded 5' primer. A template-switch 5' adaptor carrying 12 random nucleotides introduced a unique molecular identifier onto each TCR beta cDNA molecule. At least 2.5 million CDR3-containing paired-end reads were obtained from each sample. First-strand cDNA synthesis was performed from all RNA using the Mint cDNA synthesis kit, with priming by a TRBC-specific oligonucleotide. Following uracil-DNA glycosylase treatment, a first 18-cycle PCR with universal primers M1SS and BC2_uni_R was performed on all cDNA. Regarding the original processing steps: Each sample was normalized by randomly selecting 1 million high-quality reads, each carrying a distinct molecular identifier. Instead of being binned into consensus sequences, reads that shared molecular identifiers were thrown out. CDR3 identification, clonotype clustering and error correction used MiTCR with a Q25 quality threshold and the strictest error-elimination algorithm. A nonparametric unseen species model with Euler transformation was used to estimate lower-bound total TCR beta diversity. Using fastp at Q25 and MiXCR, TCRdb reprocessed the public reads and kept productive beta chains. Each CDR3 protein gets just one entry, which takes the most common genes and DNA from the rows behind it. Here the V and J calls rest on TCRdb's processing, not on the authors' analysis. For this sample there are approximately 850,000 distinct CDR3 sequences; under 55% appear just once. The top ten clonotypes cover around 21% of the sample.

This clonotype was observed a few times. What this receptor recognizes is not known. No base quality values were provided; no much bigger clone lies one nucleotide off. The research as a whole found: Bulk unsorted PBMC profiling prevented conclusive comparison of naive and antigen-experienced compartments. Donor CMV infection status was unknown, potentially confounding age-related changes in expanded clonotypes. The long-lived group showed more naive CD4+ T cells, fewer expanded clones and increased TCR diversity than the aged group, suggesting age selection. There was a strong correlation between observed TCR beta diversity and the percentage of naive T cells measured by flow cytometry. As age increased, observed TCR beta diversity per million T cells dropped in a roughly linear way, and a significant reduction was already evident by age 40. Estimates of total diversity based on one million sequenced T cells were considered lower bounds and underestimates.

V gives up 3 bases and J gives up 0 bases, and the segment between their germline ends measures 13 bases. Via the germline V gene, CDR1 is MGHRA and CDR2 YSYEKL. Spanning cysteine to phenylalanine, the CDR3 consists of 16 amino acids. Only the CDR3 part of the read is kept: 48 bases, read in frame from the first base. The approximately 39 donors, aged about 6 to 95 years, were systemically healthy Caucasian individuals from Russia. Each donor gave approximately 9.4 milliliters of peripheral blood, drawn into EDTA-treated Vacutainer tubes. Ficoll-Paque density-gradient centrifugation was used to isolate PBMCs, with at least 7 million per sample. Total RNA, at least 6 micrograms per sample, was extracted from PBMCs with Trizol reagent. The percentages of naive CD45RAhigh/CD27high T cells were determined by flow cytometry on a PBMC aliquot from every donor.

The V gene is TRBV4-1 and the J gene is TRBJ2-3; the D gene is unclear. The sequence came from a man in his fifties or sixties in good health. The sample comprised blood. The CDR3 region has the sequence CASSHLVSESTDTQYF. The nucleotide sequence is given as TGCGCCAGCAGCCACCTAGTTTCGGAAAGCACAGATACGCAGTATTTT.